The rows below give T cell receptor beta chains drawn from one sample of a study of T cells in Graves' hyperthyroidism and ophthalmopathy. TCRdb re-analysed the multiplex PCR reads in MiXCR, keeping a single row per CDR3 protein. The sample lists 500,000 or so distinct CDR3 sequences; 17% were seen once. Source material: blood. The receptors stem from a woman in her late teens or twenties with Graves' ophthalmopathy. Each CDR3 is given with its conserved first and last residue. The D gene is left open where the match is weak. Part of the rows lack a size; the others show once, few, many or a class for expanded clones.

j_call clone_size d_call v_call cdr3_length cdr3_nt cdr3_aa
TRBJ2-3 many TRBD2 TRBV28 16 TGTGCCAGCAGCTTAGAGCGGGAGGGGAACACAGATACGCAGTATTTT CASSLEREGNTDTQYF
TRBJ2-3 many TRBD1 TRBV20-1 16 TGCAGTGCTAGCCGACCCGGGACAGGCGGCACAGATACGCAGTATTTT CSASRPGTGGTDTQYF
TRBJ1-1 NA TRBD1 TRBV6-1 16 TGTGCCAGCAGCGCATTAATTGGACAGGGAGAGACTGAAGCTTTCTTT CASSALIGQGETEAFF
TRBJ1-2 many NA TRBV30 13 TGTGCCTGGAGTGTAGCAGGTACCTCTGGCTACACCTTC CAWSVAGTSGYTF
TRBJ1-4 NA NA TRBV19 16 TGTGCCAGTAGTGGGATTGAGGGACGGAGGAATGAAAAACTGTTTTTT CASSGIEGRRNEKLFF
TRBJ1-1 once TRBD1 TRBV10-2 13 TGCGCCAGCAAAACAGGGGGCTGGACTGAAGCTTTCTTT CASKTGGWTEAFF
TRBJ2-3 many TRBD1 TRBV6-1 14 TGTGCCAGCACCCGAACAGGGGGCACAGATACGCAGTATTTT CASTRTGGTDTQYF
TRBJ2-5 many NA TRBV7-2 15 TGTGCCAGCAGCTTAGACAACAGGCGCCAAGAGACCCAGTACTTC CASSLDNRRQETQYF
TRBJ1-1 many TRBD1 TRBV11-1 15 TGTGCCAGCAGCTGGAACAGGGGGCTGGGAACTGAAGCTTTCTTT CASSWNRGLGTEAFF
TRBJ1-6 NA NA TRBV6-5 17 TGTGCCAGCAGTTACTCTTCACCAGGGTCACAAAATTCACCCCTCCACTTT CASSYSSPGSQNSPLHF
TRBJ1-4 NA NA TRBV5-1 17 TGCGCCAGCAGCTTGACAAGGGAATCAAGAACTAATGAAAAACTGTTTTTT CASSLTRESRTNEKLFF
TRBJ1-2 few TRBD1 TRBV20-1 12 TGCAGTGCCGGACAGGGGGCGGAGGGCTACACCTTC CSAGQGAEGYTF
TRBJ1-6 few TRBD1 TRBV19 15 TGTGCCAGTAGTCCTCGGGACAGGGGAATTTCACCCCTCCACTTT CASSPRDRGISPLHF
TRBJ2-5 many NA TRBV3-1 14 TGTGCCAGCAGCCAAGAGTGGGAGCGAGAGACCCAGTACTTC CASSQEWERETQYF
TRBJ1-2 NA NA TRBV7-8 15 TGTGCCAGCAGCCCCATGCCGGCCTTAAACTATGGCTACACCTTC CASSPMPALNYGYTF
TRBJ2-7 NA NA TRBV10-3 13 TGTGCCATCAGTGAGCAGGGAAAGTACGAGCAGTACTTC CAISEQGKYEQYF
TRBJ1-1 few NA TRBV12-3/TRBV12-4 12 TGTGCCAGCAGTTTAGTTGGGGTTTTGGCTTTCTTT CASSLVGVLAFF
TRBJ1-5 many NA TRBV2 14 TGTGCCAGCAGTGACGGACAGTCCAATCAGCCCCAGCATTTT CASSDGQSNQPQHF
TRBJ2-5 many NA TRBV3-1 12 TGTGCCAGCAGCCAAGATTTCGAGACCCAGTACTTC CASSQDFETQYF
TRBJ1-1 once TRBD1 TRBV19 16 TGTGCCAGTAGTCCTGGCACCGGGACAGGGTGGACTGAAGCTTTCTTT CASSPGTGTGWTEAFF
TRBJ2-1 many TRBD2 TRBV7-2 19 TGTGCCAGCAGCCTCTTGACCAGCGGGAGGAGGGGATCCTACAATGAGCAGTTCTTC CASSLLTSGRRGSYNEQFF
TRBJ2-5 many NA TRBV15 14 TGTGCCACCAGCAGAGATAGGGGGGGGGTGGCCCAGTACTTC CATSRDRGGVAQYF
TRBJ1-3 NA NA TRBV3-1 14 TGTGCCAGCAGCCCCCGGGACGGTGGAAACACCATATATTTT CASSPRDGGNTIYF
TRBJ1-2 NA TRBD1 TRBV19 15 TGTGCCAGTAGTATGGTCGGGACAGGCGTGTATGGCTACACCTTC CASSMVGTGVYGYTF
TRBJ1-1 many TRBD1 TRBV27 14 TGTGCCAGCACCCCGGACAGGCTGAGCACTGAAGCTTTCTTT CASTPDRLSTEAFF
TRBJ1-1 many NA TRBV20-1 14 TGCAGTGCTAGATCCACAGGGAGAGGCACTGAAGCTTTCTTT CSARSTGRGTEAFF
TRBJ2-5 few TRBD2 TRBV9 16 TGTGCCAGCAGCGTAGGAGTAGCGGGGGCAGTAGAGACCCAGTACTTC CASSVGVAGAVETQYF
TRBJ2-5 many NA TRBV6-1 16 TGTGCCAGCAGTGAAGCACGACTAGTCCGGGGAGAGACCCAGTACTTC CASSEARLVRGETQYF
TRBJ2-7 many TRBD1 TRBV28 14 TGTGCCAGCAGTACGGGACAGGGGGCTGAGGAGCAGTACTTC CASSTGQGAEEQYF
TRBJ1-1 many TRBD1 TRBV28 15 TGTGCCAGCAGTCCCAGGGACAGGGCGTACACTGAAGCTTTCTTT CASSPRDRAYTEAFF
TRBJ2-1 many TRBD2 TRBV2 16 TGTGCCAGCAGTGGTCTAGCGGAGCAGGCCTACAATGAGCAGTTCTTC CASSGLAEQAYNEQFF
TRBJ2-7 few NA TRBV11-2 14 TGTGCCAGCAGCTTAGGGAGCATTAATTACGAGCAGTACTTC CASSLGSINYEQYF
TRBJ1-6 few NA TRBV6-1 15 TGTGCCAGCAGTCCCGAGCACTCCTATAATTCACCCCTCCACTTT CASSPEHSYNSPLHF
TRBJ1-6 few TRBD1 TRBV11-2 16 TGTGCCAGCACCAAAGGATACGACAGGGGCATTTCACCCCTCCACTTT CASTKGYDRGISPLHF
TRBJ1-1 many NA TRBV30 12 TGTGCCTGGAGCTATATGAACACTGAAGCTTTCTTT CAWSYMNTEAFF
TRBJ2-1 many NA TRBV5-1 17 TGCGCCAGCAGCTTGGCGCAAGTCCCCACCCTCTACAATGAGCAGTTCTTC CASSLAQVPTLYNEQFF
TRBJ2-1 many TRBD1 TRBV28 14 TGTGCCAGCAGTTTCTTGACAGGGGAGGTTGAGCAGTTCTTC CASSFLTGEVEQFF
TRBJ2-1 few TRBD1 TRBV19 15 TGTGCCAGAGCAGAATTCTGGACAGGGGACAATGAGCAGTTCTTC CARAEFWTGDNEQFF
TRBJ1-2 NA TRBD1 TRBV28 15 TGTGCCAGCAGTTTCCCAGGGGGCGGACCTTATGGCTACACCTTC CASSFPGGGPYGYTF
TRBJ2-3 few TRBD2 TRBV6-1 16 TGTGCCAGCAGTGCCTGGAGCGGGGGAAGGCCAGATACGCAGTATTTT CASSAWSGGRPDTQYF
TRBJ1-4 NA NA TRBV4-2 14 TGTGCCAGCAGCCAAGATCCACAGGATGAAAAACTGTTTTTT CASSQDPQDEKLFF
TRBJ1-3 few NA TRBV18 12 TGTGCCAGCTCACCTGATGGAAACACCATATATTTT CASSPDGNTIYF
TRBJ1-5 few NA TRBV7-6 16 TGTGCCAGCAGCCCCCAGTCGGGAATTAGCAATCAGCCCCAGCATTTT CASSPQSGISNQPQHF
TRBJ1-1 many NA TRBV7-9 15 TGTGCCAGCAGCGGGGGGACGGATGCCAACACTGAAGCTTTCTTT CASSGGTDANTEAFF
TRBJ2-7 NA TRBD2 TRBV7-2 16 TGTGCCAGCAGTTTTGGGACTAGCGGGAGCATTTACGAGCGGTACTTC CASSFGTSGSIYERYF
TRBJ1-3 NA NA TRBV20-1 12 TGCAGTGCTAGGCCTACTGGAAACACCATATATTTT CSARPTGNTIYF
TRBJ1-1 many NA TRBV7-3 13 TGTGCCAGCAGGGTTTCCATGAACACTGAAGCTTTCTTT CASRVSMNTEAFF
TRBJ1-1 many TRBD1 TRBV28 15 TGTGCCAGCAGTTCCCAGGGGGCCTTGGGCACTGAAGCTTTCTTT CASSSQGALGTEAFF